This entry concerns a single TCR beta chain. Its antigen remains unidentified. The record has no base qualities; no much larger clone is one base away. Library creation used the immunoSEQ multiplex PCR assay. TCRdb took this table from immuneACCESS and kept in-frame rearrangements with V and J called. Such tables lack part of the clones; where checked against another copy, unresolved V genes explain under half of the gap, and the rest is unexplained. Present in this sample are about 52,000 clones, over 85% of which were seen just once. The ten largest clones capture 2.4% of the sample. The CDR3 sequence holds 13 residues, the cysteine and phenylalanine included. Only the CDR3 portion is preserved as DNA: 39 bases, with reading frame beginning at the first base. A distance of 11 bases separates the germline ends of V and J, which lose 5 bases and 4 bases respectively. Based on the germline V gene, the CDR1 and CDR2 sequences are SGHTA and FQGNSA.

The sample originates from a study of control samples from healthy donors and cancer patients (dated by TCRdb to about 2020). The chain employs TRBV7-2 and TRBJ1-2; a tentative D call is TRBD1 (5 bases match). The clonotype originates from a man aged 30-40 years in good health. Input material: blood. The CDR3 protein is CASSQDSLYGYTF. The DNA reads as follows: TGTGCCAGCAGCCAAGACAGCCTCTATGGCTACACCTTC. The full variable domain, with segments outside the CDR3 supplied by the reference TRBV7-2 and TRBJ1-2 proteins, appears as GAGVSQSPSNKVTEKGKDVELRCDPISGHTALYWYRQSLGQGLEFLIYFQGNSAPDKSGLPSDRFSAERTGGSVSTLTIQRTQQEDSAVYLCASSQDSLYGYTFGSGTRLTVV.